The 8 T cell receptor beta chains listed next were all sequenced from one sample in a study of T cells in Graves' hyperthyroidism and ophthalmopathy. Amplification of TCR beta CDR3 regions used RNA as the template. Carried out on the TCR CDR3, a first-round RT-PCR used the HTBI primer set. In TCRdb, the multiplex PCR reads were re-called with MiXCR into one record per CDR3 protein. The profile shows about 840,000 distinct CDR3 sequences, roughly 37% of them singletons. Sequenced sample: blood. The receptors here all came from a man aged 18 to 30 with Graves' hyperthyroidism.

The V call is TRBV19, the J call TRBJ2-2; TRBD2 might be the D (5 bases). Germline CDR1 is LNHDA and CDR2 is SQIVND (reference sequence). Trimming left V 6 bases short and J 0 bases short, with 8 bases between. The CDR3 has 14 residues. CDR3 coding DNA: TGTGCCAGTAGGGTCGGGACGAACACCGGGGAGCTGTTTTTT. The encoded protein is CASRVGTNTGELFF.

Details on this clonotype: A much more abundant neighbour one base away suggests this may be a read error. The rearrangement links TRBV9 to TRBJ1-2; no definite D call. The CDR3 is made up of 12 amino acids. Germline V gene data show CDR1 as SGDLS and CDR2 as YYNGEE. The CDR3 bases are TGTGCCAGCAGCGCCACAGAGGATGGCCACACCTTC. It translates to CASSATEDGHTF.

The rearrangement links TRBV19 to TRBJ1-4, with D uncertain. The germline V and J ends were trimmed by 4 bases and 2 bases, with 11 bases remaining between them. Germline values: CDR1 LNHDA, CDR2 SQIVND (reference sequence). This CDR3 has 15 residues. The CDR3 DNA reads TGTGCCAGTAGTAGACGGGGAACCACTAATGAAAAACTGTTTTTT. Protein sequence: CASSRRGTTNEKLFF.

The CDR3 sequence: CASTSGFRNSPLHF. In nucleotides, the CDR3 is TGTGCCAGCACGTCAGGGTTTAGGAATTCACCCCTCCACTTT. The chain links TRBV13 to TRBJ1-6; tentative D call: TRBD1 (5 bases). CDR1 and CDR2 from the germline V gene are PRHDT and FYEKMQ (reference sequence). Trimming removed 7 bases at V and 7 bases at J, with 14 bases between. This CDR3 region has 14 residues.

This clonotype was seen many times. The V and J genes are TRBV10-3 and TRBJ1-1; D ambiguous. The germline V gene has CDR1 ENHRY and CDR2 SYGVKD. The V end was cut by 6 bases, the J end by 0 bases, with 8 bases between. This CDR3 spans 13 amino acids. DNA for the CDR3: TGTGCCATCAGGACAAACCTGAACACTGAAGCTTTCTTT. As protein: CAIRTNLNTEAFF.

The chain recombines TRBV7-9 with TRBJ2-2; D might be TRBD1 (6 bases). This CDR3 contains 13 residues. CDR1 is SEHNR, CDR2 FQNEAQ, per germline (reference sequence). V was shortened by 10 bases and J by 2 bases, with 11 bases between the two germline ends. The CDR3 sequence: CAIPGHNTGELFF. The DNA for the CDR3 is TGTGCCATCCCGGGACACAACACCGGGGAGCTGTTTTTT. The whole variable domain, remainder taken from reference TRBV7-9 and TRBJ2-2, is DTGVSQNPRHKITKRGQNVTFRCDPISEHNRLYWYRQTLGQGPEFLTYFQNEAQLEKSRLLSDRFSAERPKGSFSTLEIQRTEQGDSAMYLCAIPGHNTGELFFGEGSRLTVL.

This clonotype was observed many times. The chain carries TRBV7-6 and TRBJ2-2; TRBD2 aligns across 11 bases. V trimming: 1 base; J trimming: 6 bases; junction bases outside the gene matches: 7. Germline CDR1 is SGHVS and CDR2 is FNYEAQ. The CDR3 covers 17 residues. DNA of the CDR3: TGTGCCAGCAGCTTAGACCTTCTAGCGGGGGGCGCCGGGGAGCTGTTTTTT. Protein product: CASSLDLLAGGAGELFF.

This chain links TRBV24-1 with TRBJ2-5, with TRBD2 matching over 12 bases. The CDR3 extends over 16 amino acids. Germline values: CDR1 KGHDR, CDR2 SFDVKD. The junction had 8 bases not matched to a gene; V was cut back by 5 bases and J by 5 bases. This CDR3 reads CATSAMGLAGGETQYF. In nucleotides, the CDR3 is TGTGCCACCAGTGCTATGGGACTAGCGGGCGGTGAGACCCAGTACTTC.